There are a few counts of the clone carrying this T cell receptor beta chain. The target antigen is unknown. These data belong to a study of T-cell memory formation after mild COVID-19. Study results and caveats: The appearance of some responding clones in pre-infection memory suggested that cross-reactive memory joined.

Trimming cost V 1 base and J 7 bases; bases outside gene matches: 9. The CDR3 is made up of 16 amino acids. Germline CDR1 and CDR2: KGHSH and LQKENI. TCRdb re-derived calls from the 5' RACE reads in MiXCR, one entry per CDR3 protein. Here the sample spans 200,000 to 300,000 distinct CDR3 sequences, approximately 9% being singletons. This clonotype was sampled from a man between 18 and 35 years old who had mild COVID-19 (a few samples of this study predate the infection). Cell type and time point are not known. Sequenced input: PBMCs or a T cell subset sorted from them (not recorded which). This chain links TRBV18 with TRBJ2-1; TRBD2 matches 8 bases. The CDR3 region is CASSPLAGGGLNEQFF. In DNA, the CDR3 is TGTGCCAGCTCACCACTGGCGGGGGGCGGACTAAATGAGCAGTTCTTC.